This T cell receptor (beta chain) came from a study of blood T cell repertoires in COVID-19. This clone is a singleton in its sample. Under the authors' procedure: By means of reference gene primer amplification, nucleated cell counts were estimated. Sequencing was performed with immunoSEQ multiplex PCR; in TCRdb, only in-frame clones are kept and a portion is missing. V, J and clone size were drawn from that table, and D and trimming were deduced from the DNA. The sample lists around 700,000 clones, 75% to 90% occurring once. The sequence derives from a woman aged 18-30 years with acute or convalescent COVID-19. The material sequenced was peripheral blood.

The CDR3 here is CASIRIPGQGYGYTF. The CDR3, as DNA: TGTGCCAGCATCCGTATCCCGGGACAGGGTTATGGCTACACCTTC. The chain joins TRBV7-2 to TRBJ1-2; 9 bases align to TRBD1. Trimming removed 7 bases from V and 5 bases from J; junction bases left unmatched: 11. Germline-derived CDR1 and CDR2 are SGHTA and FQGNSA. The CDR3 totals 15 residues.